This T cell receptor beta chain was recovered during a study of PD-1 blockade in classical Hodgkin lymphoma. Clones were read by immunoSEQ multiplex PCR, and TCRdb kept only the in-frame ones, dropping some. Found here are 39,000 or so clones, about 88% of them singletons; the top ten hold just over 5.5%. V was trimmed by 8 bases and J by 0 bases, leaving 7 bases between them. The germline CDR1 and CDR2 sequences are SQVTM and ANQGSEA. CDR3 length: 11 residues. Study-level points and caveats: Why the repertoires differ is still unclear, perhaps disease activity or prior therapy. In newly diagnosed patients, baseline TCR diversity was reportedly below that of healthy donors.

In every patient, relapse followed autologous stem cell transplantation, while exposure to brentuximab vedotin differed. This clone was picked up one time. Its specificity is not known. The receptor was derived from a human donor with classical Hodgkin lymphoma. The starting material was peripheral blood mononuclear cells (PBMCs), obtained before the second cycle of nivolumab. The chain carries TRBV29-1 and TRBJ1-1; weak D call: TRBD1 (5 bases). The CDR3 is CSFRVNTEAFF. DNA for the CDR3: TGCAGCTTCAGGGTGAACACTGAAGCTTTCTTT.